This T cell receptor beta chain was obtained from a study of cytomegalovirus exposure and HLA in healthy donors. The V gene's germline CDR1 is SGHRS and CDR2 YFSETQ. The V and J ends lost 4 bases and 7 bases respectively, with 14 bases between them. The CDR3 contains 14 residues. Primers: 60 Vbeta forward and 13 Jbeta reverse. The repertoire was sequenced with immunoSEQ multiplex PCR; TCRdb's copy has only in-frame clones and lacks some. The table lists around 150,000 clones, roughly 85% of them singletons. The chain combines TRBV5-1 with TRBJ1-4, with D perhaps matching TRBD1 (5 bases). This TCR came from a woman in her twenties or thirties in good health and CMV-seronegative. The sample comprised PBMCs. CDR3 protein: CASSGDWGPEKLFF. The CDR3 bases are TGCGCCAGCAGCGGGGACTGGGGACCTGAAAAACTGTTTTTT.